This is a list of T cell receptor beta chains from one sample in a study of blood T cell repertoires in COVID-19. Assay used: immunoSEQ multiplex PCR; TCRdb lists only in-frame clones, some missing. Among roughly 200,000 clones, roughly 90% were seen once, and the ten largest hold 0.6% to 0.8%. Specimen: peripheral blood. These receptors were obtained from a man aged 45-65 years with acute or convalescent COVID-19. Both conserved end residues are part of each CDR3. Each record gives: CDR3 length, J gene, clone size, V gene, D gene, CDR3 DNA, CDR3 protein. The D gene is left open where the match is weak. Clone size appears in some rows only: once, few, many, or a class for an expanded clone.

length: 13
J: TRBJ2-3
size: -
V: TRBV7-6
D: -
DNA: TGTGCCAGCAGCTTAGGGTCCCGGGAGAGCGAGTATTTT
CDR3: CASSLGSRESEYF

length: 15
J: TRBJ2-5
size: once
V: TRBV2
D: TRBD1
DNA: TGTGCCAGCAGGGGGACAGGGAACCGGGGGGAGACCCAGTACTTC
CDR3: CASRGTGNRGETQYF

length: 15
J: TRBJ1-4
size: few
V: TRBV14
D: -
DNA: TGTGCCAGCAGCCAAGTTGGGAGACTAAATGAAAAACTGTTTTTT
CDR3: CASSQVGRLNEKLFF

length: 15
J: TRBJ2-6
size: -
V: TRBV19
D: -
DNA: TGTGCCAGTAGTATTCGGGACACTGGGGCCAACGTCCTGACTTTC
CDR3: CASSIRDTGANVLTF

length: 15
J: TRBJ2-1
size: -
V: TRBV19
D: TRBD2
DNA: TGTGCCAGTAAAATTAGCGGGAGCTCCTACAATGAGCAGTTCTTC
CDR3: CASKISGSSYNEQFF

length: 18
J: TRBJ1-5
size: -
V: TRBV3-1/TRBV3-2
D: TRBD1
DNA: TGTGCCAGCAGCCAAGTTCCTCAGGGGGCTGCTTGCAATCAGCCCCAGCATTTT
CDR3: CASSQVPQGAACNQPQHF

length: 12
J: TRBJ2-5
size: few
V: TRBV6-5
D: -
DNA: TGTGCCAGCAGTTCCCTCCAAGAGACCCAGTACTTC
CDR3: CASSSLQETQYF

length: 17
J: TRBJ1-4
size: once
V: TRBV7-8
D: -
DNA: TGTGCCAGCAGCTTAGATATAGTTAGACATATTAATGAAAAACTGTTTTTT
CDR3: CASSLDIVRHINEKLFF

length: 16
J: TRBJ1-5
size: -
V: TRBV24-1
D: TRBD1
DNA: TGTGCCACCAGTGCAGGGGACAGGGGTGGCAATCAGCCCCAGCATTTT
CDR3: CATSAGDRGGNQPQHF

length: 14
J: TRBJ2-6
size: -
V: TRBV7-8
D: -
DNA: TGTGCCAGCAGCCCTCTTTCTGGGGCCAACGTCCTGACTTTC
CDR3: CASSPLSGANVLTF

length: 17
J: TRBJ2-6
size: -
V: TRBV7-9
D: -
DNA: TGTGCCAGCAGCTTATGGCAGGGGACATATGGGGCCAACGTCCTGACTTTC
CDR3: CASSLWQGTYGANVLTF

length: 20
J: TRBJ2-2
size: -
V: TRBV18
D: TRBD2
DNA: TGTGCCAGCTCACCACGAGGTCCTAGCGGAACCAGTAGGTCCACCGGGGAGCTGTTTTTT
CDR3: CASSPRGPSGTSRSTGELFF

length: 13
J: TRBJ2-1
size: -
V: TRBV19
D: TRBD2
DNA: TGTGCCAGCCGACTAGCGGGGGGAAATGAGCAGTTCTTC
CDR3: CASRLAGGNEQFF

length: 14
J: TRBJ1-1
size: -
V: TRBV5-4
D: -
DNA: TGTGCCAGCAGCTTGGGACAGCAGAACACTGAAGCTTTCTTT
CDR3: CASSLGQQNTEAFF

length: 18
J: TRBJ1-4
size: -
V: TRBV19
D: TRBD1
DNA: TGTGCCAGCACACCCCGGACAGGGAAGTTTACAACTAATGAAAAACTGTTTTTT
CDR3: CASTPRTGKFTTNEKLFF

length: 16
J: TRBJ2-1
size: -
V: TRBV11-2
D: TRBD2
DNA: TGTGCCAGCAGCTTAGAATTGGCGGGAGGGCGCAATGAGCAGTTCTTC
CDR3: CASSLELAGGRNEQFF

length: 12
J: TRBJ2-1
size: -
V: TRBV27
D: -
DNA: TGTGCCAGCAGAGCCCTGGGGGGTGAGCAGTTCTTC
CDR3: CASRALGGEQFF

length: 16
J: TRBJ2-5
size: -
V: TRBV5-1
D: TRBD2
DNA: TGCGCCAGCAGCTTGGGGCGGGGGGGCTCTTCGGAGACCCAGTACTTC
CDR3: CASSLGRGGSSETQYF

length: 14
J: TRBJ1-2
size: once
V: TRBV19
D: -
DNA: TGTGCCAGTACATCACCGCGGGGTAACTATGGCTACACCTTC
CDR3: CASTSPRGNYGYTF

length: 15
J: TRBJ1-2
size: -
V: TRBV4-3
D: TRBD1
DNA: TGCGCCAGCAGCCATTCGGACAGGGAGCCCTATGGCTACACCTTC
CDR3: CASSHSDREPYGYTF

length: 14
J: TRBJ1-6
size: -
V: TRBV30
D: -
DNA: TGTGCCTGGAGTGTAGGGGACTTGGATTCACCCCTCCACTTT
CDR3: CAWSVGDLDSPLHF

length: 17
J: TRBJ2-5
size: once
V: TRBV4-2
D: -
DNA: TGTGCCAGCAGCCAAGCCGGAGAGGGAAGCCAGCAAGAGACCCAGTACTTC
CDR3: CASSQAGEGSQQETQYF

length: 15
J: TRBJ2-2
size: -
V: TRBV7-9
D: -
DNA: TGTGCCAGCAGCTTAGAACAGGGCAACACCGGGGAGCTGTTTTTT
CDR3: CASSLEQGNTGELFF

length: 19
J: TRBJ2-6
size: -
V: TRBV7-9
D: TRBD1
DNA: TGTGCCAGCAGCTCAACCTCCGGGACAGGGACATCTGGGGCCAACGTCCTGACTTTC
CDR3: CASSSTSGTGTSGANVLTF

length: 13
J: TRBJ1-5
size: -
V: TRBV11-2
D: -
DNA: TGTGCCAGCAGCCGGGGAACGGGTCAGCCCCAGCATTTT
CDR3: CASSRGTGQPQHF

length: 14
J: TRBJ2-3
size: -
V: TRBV6-5
D: TRBD2
DNA: TGTGCCAGCAGGCCCGACGGGAGGGCTGATACGCAGTATTTT
CDR3: CASRPDGRADTQYF

length: 16
J: TRBJ1-1
size: -
V: TRBV7-8
D: TRBD1
DNA: TGTGCCAGCAGCTTACCCCGACAGGGGCCGAACACTGAAGCTTTCTTT
CDR3: CASSLPRQGPNTEAFF

length: 14
J: TRBJ1-1
size: -
V: TRBV5-6
D: TRBD1
DNA: TGTGCCAGCAGCCTAAGGGACAGTCGGACTGAAGCTTTCTTT
CDR3: CASSLRDSRTEAFF

length: 14
J: TRBJ1-1
size: -
V: TRBV28
D: -
DNA: TGTGCCAGCAGTGCGCTGGGCATAAACACTGAAGCTTTCTTT
CDR3: CASSALGINTEAFF

length: 17
J: TRBJ2-3
size: -
V: TRBV11-2
D: TRBD2
DNA: TGTGCCAGCAGTCCGGCGTACCCGGGACTAGCGGGGCCTACGCAGTATTTT
CDR3: CASSPAYPGLAGPTQYF

length: 14
J: TRBJ2-7
size: -
V: TRBV7-9
D: TRBD1
DNA: TGTGCCAGCAGCCCCCGGGACAGGGGTTACGAGCAGTACTTC
CDR3: CASSPRDRGYEQYF

length: 14
J: TRBJ2-7
size: -
V: TRBV27
D: TRBD2
DNA: TGTGCCAGCAGCGGGACTACCAACGACTACGAGCAGTACTTC
CDR3: CASSGTTNDYEQYF

length: 16
J: TRBJ2-2
size: -
V: TRBV28
D: TRBD2
DNA: TGTGCCAGCAGGTCTAGCGGACCCTCGAACACCGGGGAGCTGTTTTTT
CDR3: CASRSSGPSNTGELFF

length: 15
J: TRBJ1-2
size: once
V: TRBV18
D: TRBD1
DNA: TGTGCCAGCTCACCAACAGGGGCCACCCTATATGGCTACACCTTC
CDR3: CASSPTGATLYGYTF

length: 17
J: TRBJ2-6
size: -
V: TRBV7-2
D: TRBD2
DNA: TGTGCCAGCAGCTTTAGTCGGGGGGGCTCTGGGGCCAACGTCCTGACTTTC
CDR3: CASSFSRGGSGANVLTF

length: 13
J: TRBJ2-1
size: -
V: TRBV5-1
D: TRBD1
DNA: TGCGCCAGCAGCTCTGGGACAGCGAGTGAGCAGTTCTTC
CDR3: CASSSGTASEQFF

length: 13
J: TRBJ2-1
size: -
V: TRBV28
D: TRBD2
DNA: TGTGCCAGCACTCTAGCGGGGGCGGATGAGCAGTTCTTC
CDR3: CASTLAGADEQFF

length: 17
J: TRBJ2-2
size: -
V: TRBV9
D: TRBD2
DNA: TGTGCCAGCAGCGATGGACTAGCGGAGCCGAACACCGGGGAGCTGTTTTTT
CDR3: CASSDGLAEPNTGELFF

length: 14
J: TRBJ2-5
size: -
V: TRBV2
D: -
DNA: TGTGCCAGCAGTGAACGGGGAGCCGGAGAGACCCAGTACTTC
CDR3: CASSERGAGETQYF

length: 13
J: TRBJ2-1
size: -
V: TRBV2
D: -
DNA: TGTGCCAGCAGTGGGTCGGGATACAATGAGCAGTTCTTC
CDR3: CASSGSGYNEQFF

length: 12
J: TRBJ1-2
size: -
V: TRBV7-8
D: -
DNA: TGTGCCAGCAGCTTAGATCAGGATGGCTACACCTTC
CDR3: CASSLDQDGYTF

length: 14
J: TRBJ1-1
size: -
V: TRBV3-1/TRBV3-2
D: -
DNA: TGTGCCAGCAGCCAGGGGGGGCTAGGGACTGAAGCTTTCTTT
CDR3: CASSQGGLGTEAFF

length: 17
J: TRBJ1-6
size: once
V: TRBV27
D: TRBD1
DNA: TGTGCCAGCAGACAAACCGAAGGGGGCGCGCGGTATTCACCCCTCCACTTT
CDR3: CASRQTEGGARYSPLHF

length: 18
J: TRBJ1-5
size: -
V: TRBV7-8
D: -
DNA: TGTGCCAGCACGAACGGAGGCAGGACCTTAGGGAGCAATCAGCCCCAGCATTTT
CDR3: CASTNGGRTLGSNQPQHF

length: 13
J: TRBJ1-1
size: -
V: TRBV30
D: TRBD1
DNA: TGTGCCTGGAGTGCAGGGGGTGACACTGAAGCTTTCTTT
CDR3: CAWSAGGDTEAFF

length: 17
J: TRBJ2-2
size: -
V: TRBV9
D: TRBD2
DNA: TGTGCCAGCAGCGTAAGACTAGCGGGGGGTAACACCGGGGAGCTGTTTTTT
CDR3: CASSVRLAGGNTGELFF

length: 14
J: TRBJ2-5
size: -
V: TRBV9
D: -
DNA: TGTGCCAGCAGCGCCAGACAGTACCAAGAGACCCAGTACTTC
CDR3: CASSARQYQETQYF

length: 14
J: TRBJ1-2
size: -
V: TRBV5-1
D: -
DNA: TGCGCCAGCAGCTCCGGGGGGGATAACTATGGCTACACCTTC
CDR3: CASSSGGDNYGYTF

length: 14
J: TRBJ1-4
size: -
V: TRBV5-1
D: TRBD1
DNA: TGCGCCAGCAGCGTGGGACAGGGGTTTGAAAAACTGTTTTTT
CDR3: CASSVGQGFEKLFF

length: 16
J: TRBJ1-6
size: -
V: TRBV7-3
D: TRBD1
DNA: TGTGCCAGCAGCCCCTTGGACAGGGAACCGCTTTCACCCCTCCACTTT
CDR3: CASSPLDREPLSPLHF

length: 15
J: TRBJ2-5
size: -
V: TRBV6-2/TRBV6-3
D: -
DNA: TGTGCCAGCAGTTACTCGTCTGTCACCCGGGAGACCCAGTACTTC
CDR3: CASSYSSVTRETQYF